The 18 T cell receptor beta chains below were found in one sample sequenced in a study of T cell responses to AZD1222 COVID-19 vaccine. The data were produced by immunoSEQ multiplex PCR, yet TCRdb's version contains in-frame clones alone and is incomplete. The sample lists some 120,000 clones, about nine tenths seen once, with around 7.2% in the top ten. The sample was peripheral blood, taken on day 0 of AZD1222 vaccination. Source of these receptors: an adult in good health.

The rearrangement joins TRBV19 to TRBJ1-2, with a possible D match to TRBD1 (6 bases). The CDR3 sequence is 15 residues long. The germline gives CDR1 LNHDA, CDR2 SQIVND (reference sequence). The V end was cut by 5 bases, the J end by 0 bases, with 13 bases between. The CDR3 sequence is CASSEPRQANYGYTF. CDR3 in DNA: TGTGCCAGTAGTGAGCCCAGACAGGCTAACTATGGCTACACCTTC.

The chain is built from TRBV6-5 and TRBJ2-7; 7 nucleotides align to TRBD2. Unmatched junction bases numbered 4, after V lost 4 bases and J lost 1 base. Germline CDR1 MNHEY, CDR2 SVGAGI. CDR3 length equals 14 residues. The DNA of the CDR3 is TGTGCCAGCAGTTTCAAGCGGGATTCCTACGAGCAGTACTTC. Protein product: CASSFKRDSYEQYF.

This clone was seen more than once but under ten times. The CDR3 loop reads CASSLRGDTQYF. DNA of the CDR3: TGTGCCAGCAGCCTACGTGGGGATACGCAGTATTTT. J is TRBJ2-3 and V is TRBV28; D unclear. This CDR3 spans 12 amino acids. Trimming stripped 6 bases from V and 6 bases from J, with 10 bases between. Germline lookup yields CDR1 MDHEN and CDR2 SYDVKM.

The rearrangement joins TRBV28 to TRBJ1-5, with D maybe TRBD1 (5 bases). CDR1 is MDHEN, CDR2 SYDVKM, per germline. V lost 7 bases and J lost 11, with 18 bases in between. CDR3 length: 13 residues. CDR3 sequence (DNA): TGTGCCAGCACATGGGACGGCCGGGGAGCCCAGCATTTT. As protein: CASTWDGRGAQHF.

The J gene is TRBJ1-3, the V gene TRBV7-9; TRBD1 is a possible D gene (6 bases). The V gene's germline CDR1 is SEHNR and CDR2 FQNEAQ (reference sequence). This CDR3 contains 17 residues. V was clipped by 2 bases and J by 2 bases, with 16 bases between them. CDR3 region: CASSLMAAGVPGNTIYF. The CDR3 bases are TGTGCCAGCAGCTTAATGGCGGCAGGGGTCCCTGGAAACACCATATATTTT.

V is TRBV28 and J is TRBJ2-1, with a possible D match to TRBD2 (6 bases). The germline V and J ends were trimmed by 1 base and 0 bases, with 7 bases remaining between them. Looked up from germline, CDR1 is MDHEN and CDR2 is SYDVKM. This CDR3 contains 15 residues. Here the CDR3 DNA reads TGTGCCAGCAGTTTATTCGGGAGCTCCTACAATGAGCAGTTCTTC. Residues: CASSLFGSSYNEQFF. The full variable domain, rest sourced from reference TRBV28 and TRBJ2-1, is DVKVTQSSRYLVKRTGEKVFLECVQDMDHENMFWYRQDPGLGLRLIYFSYDVKMKEKGDIPEGYSVSREKKERFSLILESASTNQTSMYLCASSLFGSSYNEQFFGPGTRLTVL.

This chain uses TRBV5-6 with TRBJ1-2; D may be TRBD1 (5 bases). V was clipped by 4 bases and J by 6 bases, with 28 bases between them. The CDR3 has 18 residues. Germline CDR1 reads SGHDT; CDR2 reads YYEEEE. Written as DNA, the CDR3 is TGTGCCAGCAGCCAGGACCTAACGGGGACTCCGATATTTAATGGCTACACCTTC. This codes for CASSQDLTGTPIFNGYTF.

The CDR3 is CASRIDRRGELFF. CDR3 nucleotide sequence: TGTGCCAGCAGGATTGATCGGCGAGGGGAGCTGTTTTTT. V gene TRBV6-5 combines with J gene TRBJ2-2; D remains unclear. The CDR3 loop spans 13 amino acids. Between the trimmed V and J ends, which lost 6 bases and 8 bases, there was a span of 13 bases. Germline V gene sequence: CDR1 MNHEY, CDR2 SVGAGI.

The chain carries TRBV27 and TRBJ2-2, with 9 nucleotides matching TRBD2. Germline CDR1 reads MNHEY; CDR2 reads SMNVEV (reference sequence). V shed 7 bases, J shed 7 bases, and the junction held 10 bases outside the gene matches. This CDR3 has 15 residues. CDR3 region: CASKYIAGVGGELFF. In nucleotides, the CDR3 is TGTGCCAGCAAATATATAGCGGGAGTGGGCGGGGAGCTGTTTTTT.

This clone is medium-sized by share. The gene calls are TRBV15 and TRBJ2-7, with D tentatively TRBD1 (5 bases). This CDR3 is built from 15 residues. The germline V gene has CDR1 LNHNV and CDR2 YYDKDF (reference sequence). V shed 1 base and J shed 0 bases, with 10 bases lying between them. CDR3 sequence: CATSRAVDNSYEQYF. CDR3 nucleotide sequence: TGTGCCACCAGCAGAGCCGTGGACAACTCCTACGAGCAGTACTTC.

The chain uses TRBV5-6 and TRBJ2-2; D call uncertain. Looked up from germline, CDR1 is SGHDT and CDR2 is YYEEEE. The V gene lost 2 bases and the J gene lost 0 bases, with 8 bases spanning the gap. CDR3 length: 15 residues. The CDR3: CASSFRIANTGELFF. The CDR3 nucleotides are TGTGCCAGCAGCTTTAGAATCGCGAACACCGGGGAGCTGTTTTTT.

The chain combines TRBV28 with TRBJ1-3; no clear D gene. The CDR3 spans 16 residues. V dropped 8 bases and J dropped 0 bases, with 17 bases sitting between them. Germline CDR1 and CDR2: MDHEN and SYDVKM. In nucleotides, the CDR3 is TGTGCCAGCCAAGCTTCGGGGTCCCGCTCTGGAAACACCATATATTTT. It encodes CASQASGSRSGNTIYF.

This sequence joins TRBV6-5 and TRBJ1-6; D is undetermined. Trimming took off 6 bases at V and 3 bases at J, with 12 bases between the two ends. From germline, CDR1 is MNHEY and CDR2 SVGAGI. The CDR3 runs to 15 residues. The CDR3 spells CASSRLAVYNSPLHF. CDR3 in DNA: TGTGCCAGCAGCCGCCTGGCAGTCTATAATTCACCCCTCCACTTT.

The chain carries TRBV19 and TRBJ2-7; TRBD1 aligns across 11 bases. Trimming took 1 base from V and 3 from J; bases not matched to a gene: 2. The germline V gene has CDR1 LNHDA and CDR2 SQIVND (reference sequence). This CDR3 is built from 15 residues. CDR3: CASSIAGTGGYEQYF. CDR3 DNA sequence: TGTGCCAGTAGTATAGCCGGGACAGGGGGCTACGAGCAGTACTTC.

The gene calls are TRBV6-5 and TRBJ2-7; D remains ambiguous. Germline assignment: CDR1 MNHEY and CDR2 SVGAGI. Between the trimmed V and J ends, which lost 5 bases and 4 bases, there was a span of 12 bases. CDR3 size: 13 residues. The chain's CDR3 is CASSPGRWYEQYF. The CDR3 nucleotides are TGTGCCAGCAGTCCCGGTAGGTGGTACGAGCAGTACTTC.

V and J are TRBV7-9 and TRBJ2-1; a possible D gene is TRBD2 (7 bases). The CDR3 extends over 17 amino acids. Germline CDR1 reads SEHNR; CDR2 reads FQNEAQ (reference sequence). V was pared by 5 bases and J by 4 bases, with 21 bases between. As DNA, the CDR3 is TGTGCCAGCAGCCGGGTGGTAAGCGCGGGGGCATACAATGAGCAGTTCTTC. This translates into CASSRVVSAGAYNEQFF.

The chain recombines TRBV28 with TRBJ2-1; 7 nucleotides align to TRBD2. J was trimmed by 7 bases and V by 2 bases; bases with no gene match: 5. The CDR3 has 14 residues. Germline CDR1 and CDR2: MDHEN and SYDVKM. CDR3 sequence (DNA): TGTGCCAGCAGTTTAGCGGGAGCCAGAAATGAGCAGTTCTTC. It encodes CASSLAGARNEQFF.

The chain employs TRBV11-2 and TRBJ2-3; D is ambiguous. V was trimmed by 5 bases and J by 5 bases, leaving 8 bases between them. The CDR3 loop spans 12 amino acids. Germline V gene data show CDR1 as SGHAT and CDR2 as FQNNGV. CDR3 in DNA: TGTGCCAGCAGCGCATCCGAAGATACGCAGTATTTT. Translating it yields CASSASEDTQYF.